The 18 T cell receptor beta chains below all came from one sample that was sequenced in a study of T cells in narcolepsy. Assay used: immunoSEQ multiplex PCR; TCRdb lists only in-frame clones, some missing. The sample consists of tens of thousands of clones, 70% to 90% of them appearing once. Sequences were obtained from memory (CD45RA-) CD4+ T cells from blood. Every receptor here comes from a human donor in good health.

The gene calls are TRBV28 and TRBJ2-7; tentatively, D is TRBD2 (6 bases). V was trimmed by 6 bases and J by 4 bases, leaving 13 bases between them. The germline CDR1 and CDR2 sequences are MDHEN and SYDVKM. CDR3 length equals 13 residues. The CDR3 sequence is CASRGGSRYEQYF. For the CDR3, the DNA is TGTGCCAGCAGGGGAGGCAGCCGTTACGAGCAGTACTTC.

The V call is TRBV7-2, the J call TRBJ2-5; possibly TRBD1 for D (5 bases). The end of the DNA is better explained by TRBJ2-7, so the J call may be wrong. The CDR3 length is 15 residues. Germline-derived CDR1 and CDR2 are SGHTA and FQGNSA. CDR3 sequence reads: CASSLNQGNLHEQYF. CDR3 coding DNA: TGTGCCAGCAGCTTAAATCAGGGTAACCTACACGAGCAGTACTTC.

The J gene is TRBJ1-6, the V gene TRBV6-5, with TRBD1 as a possible D gene (5 bases). The CDR3 spans 14 residues. Looked up from germline, CDR1 is MNHEY and CDR2 is SVGAGI. V shed 6 bases and J shed 5 bases, with 11 bases lying between them. DNA for the CDR3: TGTGCCAGCAGCAACTCCAGGGATAATTCACCCCTCCACTTT. Translation: CASSNSRDNSPLHF.

The J gene is TRBJ1-2, the V gene TRBV2; D is perhaps TRBD1 (5 bases). The CDR3 extends over 14 amino acids. V was shortened by 0 bases and J by 5 bases, with 10 bases between the two germline ends. Germline CDR1 and CDR2: SNHLY and FYNNEI. CDR3 sequence reads: CASSEALQDYGYTF. CDR3 coding DNA: TGTGCCAGCAGTGAAGCCTTACAGGATTATGGCTACACCTTC.

The chain carries TRBV27 and TRBJ2-1, with 11 positions matching TRBD2. The trim removed 3 bases at V and 1 base at J, leaving 11 bases unmatched. Germline CDR1 MNHEY, CDR2 SMNVEV (reference sequence). There are 19 residues in the CDR3. CDR3 protein: CASSLGIFSGGASYNEQFF. The CDR3 DNA follows: TGTGCCAGCAGTTTGGGGATTTTTAGCGGGGGGGCTTCCTACAATGAGCAGTTCTTC.

The chain links TRBV7-3 to TRBJ2-2, with D perhaps assigned TRBD1 or TRBD2 (6 bases each). CDR3 length: 15 amino acids. Germline CDR1 is SGHTA and CDR2 is FQGTGA. Trimming removed 2 bases at V and 5 bases at J, with 12 bases between. CDR3 residues: CASSLGQGRTGELFF. As DNA, the CDR3 is TGTGCCAGCAGCTTAGGGCAGGGGAGGACCGGGGAGCTGTTTTTT.

The chain links TRBV19 to TRBJ1-1; tentatively, D is TRBD1 (5 bases). The germline V gene has CDR1 LNHDA and CDR2 SQIVND (reference sequence). V lost 9 bases and J lost 0, with 8 bases in between. This CDR3 is built from 12 residues. CDR3 DNA: TGTGCCAGCGGGACTCTGAACACTGAAGCTTTCTTT. Translation: CASGTLNTEAFF.

The V gene is TRBV11-3, the J gene TRBJ2-3; 8 bases match TRBD2. J gave up 2 bases and V 5 bases, and 6 bases lay outside the gene matches. CDR1 SGHNT and CDR2 YENEEA come from the germline V gene. This CDR3 has 15 residues. The CDR3 DNA is TGTGCCAGCAGCATTAGCGGGGCTCTCACAGATACGCAGTATTTT. Protein: CASSISGALTDTQYF.

This clone was counted a few times. This chain links TRBV2 with TRBJ2-7; weak D call: TRBD2 (6 bases). CDR1 is SNHLY and CDR2 is FYNNEI in the germline V gene. The CDR3 sequence is 14 residues long. The V end was cut by 6 bases, the J end by 0 bases, with 12 bases between. DNA of the CDR3: TGTGCCAGCAGAGACCCCGGGAGCTCCTACGAGCAGTACTTC. Translating gives CASRDPGSSYEQYF.

On this clone: Within the sample, other DNA sequences also encode this same CDR3. The chain joins TRBV13 to TRBJ1-2; D uncertain. Germline V lookup: CDR1 PRHDT, CDR2 FYEKMQ (reference sequence). The CDR3 sequence is 13 residues long. The germline V and J ends were trimmed by 6 bases and 4 bases, with 12 bases remaining between them. CDR3 in DNA: TGTGCCAGCAGTTTATACAGAGCCTATGGCTACACCTTC. Translated, it gives CASSLYRAYGYTF.

The rearrangement links TRBV2 to TRBJ1-1, with 7 bases that match TRBD1. CDR3 size: 14 residues. J lost 4 bases, V lost 4 bases, and 6 bases had no gene match. Germline values: CDR1 SNHLY, CDR2 FYNNEI. Written as DNA, the CDR3 is TGTGCCAGCAGTGGACAGGGCCCGGGCACTGAAGCTTTCTTT. Protein sequence: CASSGQGPGTEAFF. Together with reference TRBV2 and TRBJ1-1, the CDR3 gives the full variable domain: EPEVTQTPSHQVTQMGQEVILRCVPISNHLYFYWYRQILGQKVEFLVSFYNNEISEKSEIFDDQFSVERPDGSNFTLKIRSTKLEDSAMYFCASSGQGPGTEAFFGQGTRLTVV.

The chain recombines TRBV19 with TRBJ1-2; tentative D call: TRBD1 (5 bases). This CDR3 contains 13 residues. The germline gives CDR1 LNHDA, CDR2 SQIVND (reference sequence). Trimming removed 3 bases from V and 3 bases from J, with 8 bases in between. As DNA, the CDR3 is TGTGCCAGTAGTATCCGGGGGGACTATGGCTACACCTTC. As protein: CASSIRGDYGYTF.

The CDR3 protein is CASSNRALDEKLFF. CDR3 DNA: TGTGCCAGCAGTAACAGGGCTCTAGATGAAAAACTGTTTTTT. This chain joins TRBV6-5 and TRBJ1-4, with D perhaps TRBD1 (6 bases). Germline CDR1 is MNHEY and CDR2 is SVGAGI. The length of the CDR3 is 14 residues. Trimming removed 5 bases from V and 6 bases from J, with 13 bases in between.

The table lists this clone with a count of one. One end of the junction varies from germline; a read error may be responsible. The chain uses TRBV14 and TRBJ2-7; 11 bases align to TRBD2. The CDR3 loop spans 15 amino acids. CDR1 and CDR2 from the germline V gene are SGHDN and FVKESK. CDR3 sequence (DNA): TGTGCCAGCAGCCAAGAAGAGCACCTAGCGGGGGGCCTACGCTTC. Protein sequence: CASSQEEHLAGGLRF.

The rearrangement joins TRBV28 to TRBJ1-3; D is perhaps TRBD1 (6 bases). Between the trimmed V and J ends, which lost 5 bases and 3 bases, there was a span of 11 bases. Germline-derived CDR1 and CDR2 are MDHEN and SYDVKM. The CDR3 length is 14 residues. The CDR3 coding sequence is TGTGCCAGCAGTAACAGGGTTTATGGAAACACCATATATTTT. Translated: CASSNRVYGNTIYF.

V gene TRBV21-1 combines with J gene TRBJ2-2; no check of the table's D call, TRBD2, against the DNA was made. TRBV21-1 is classified as a pseudogene. This CDR3 contains 14 residues. CDR3 sequence reads: CASSKGSGTWKLFF. CDR3 coding DNA: TGTGCCAGCAGCAAGGGAAGCGGAACCTGGAAGCTGTTTTTT.

The J gene is TRBJ1-6, the V gene TRBV5-1; 10 nucleotides line up with TRBD1. The CDR3 contains 15 residues. Trimming cost V 5 bases and J 3 bases; bases outside gene matches: 2. Germline V gives CDR1 SGHRS, CDR2 YFSETQ. The DNA for the CDR3 is TGCGCCAGCAGTAGGACAGGGGGCTATAATTCACCCCTCCACTTT. This gives the protein CASSRTGGYNSPLHF.

The chain is built from TRBV12-5 and TRBJ1-5; no reliable D call. The CDR3 sequence is 13 residues long. CDR1 and CDR2 (germline): LGHNT, FRNRAP. V lost 2 bases to trimming and J lost 6 bases, with 8 bases between them. The CDR3 here is CASGLSFVQPQHF. CDR3 DNA sequence: TGTGCTAGTGGTTTGTCGTTCGTTCAGCCCCAGCATTTT.